Below, 28 T cell receptor beta chains from the same sample are listed, as sequenced in a study of CXCR3-negative and CXCR3-positive naive CD8 T cells. Study outcomes and limitations: Hydrophobicity was higher for TRB CDR3s found in CXCR3-positive naive cells than in CXCR3-negative naive cells.

Their target antigens are unknown. The libraries of TRB cDNA were prepared using 5' RACE with UMI labels. TCRdb re-called the 5' RACE reads; one entry per CDR3 protein, DNA not given. Recorded for this sample: 75,000 to 90,000 distinct CDR3 sequences. Sequencing was done on a sample of naive CXCR3+ CD8+ T cells from blood. Subset meaning: CD45RO-CCR7+CD27+CD95- naive CD8+ T cells expressing CXCR3 (TNR3+). The receptors originated from a human donor in good health. Some clones in this sample may be carry-over from other donors' samples.

The rearrangement joins TRBV6-1 to TRBJ2-1; TCRdb returns TRBD1, unconfirmable since there is no DNA. Germline values: CDR1 MNHNS, CDR2 SASEGT. This CDR3 is 14 amino acids long. The CDR3 here is CASRERTGWNEQFF.

The chain has TRBV7-6 and TRBJ2-3; TCRdb proposes TRBD1, but this gene call is untestable without DNA. The CDR3 sequence is 14 residues long. Germline values: CDR1 SGHVS, CDR2 FNYEAQ. The CDR3 here is CASSLPRLGDTQYF. The whole variable domain, filled in from reference TRBV7-6 and TRBJ2-3, reads GAGVSQSPRYKVTKRGQDVALRCDPISGHVSLYWYRQALGQGPEFLTYFNYEAQQDKSGLPNDRFSAERPEGSISTLTIQRTEQRDSAMYRCASSLPRLGDTQYFGPGTRLTVL.

The rearrangement links TRBV6-2 or TRBV6-3 to TRBJ1-1; TCRdb picks TRBD1, but there is no DNA to check that call. The CDR3 runs 14 residues. Looked up from germline, CDR1 is MNHEY and CDR2 is SVGEGT. This CDR3 reads CASNPTPTGTEAFF.

CDR3 sequence reads: CASSYVGIAGGRQETQYF. The rearrangement joins TRBV6-5 to TRBJ2-5; TCRdb indicates TRBD1, and absent DNA this call remains unverified. This CDR3 is 18 amino acids long. In germline, CDR1 is MNHEY, CDR2 SVGAGI.

The rearrangement uses TRBV6-5 and TRBJ2-2; TCRdb's D call, TRBD1, is unchecked because there is no DNA. Germline CDR1 reads MNHEY; CDR2 reads SVGAGI. This CDR3 is built from 16 residues. The CDR3 reads CASGDRDSVNTGELFF.

The V call is TRBV29-1, the J call TRBJ2-3; TCRdb picks TRBD1, but there is no DNA to check that call. This CDR3 spans 12 amino acids. The germline CDR1 and CDR2 sequences are SQVTM and ANQGSEA. CDR3: CSVTGMDDTQYF.

This CDR3 is CASSLAGDRGPSTEAFF. This chain links TRBV13 with TRBJ1-1; there is no DNA to check the TCRdb D call of TRBD1. CDR1 is PRHDT, CDR2 FYEKMQ, per germline (reference sequence). CDR3 size: 17 residues.

The chain links TRBV7-9 to TRBJ2-5; TCRdb indicates TRBD2, and absent DNA this call remains unverified. Germline V gene lookup returns CDR1 SEHNR and CDR2 FQNEAQ (reference sequence). The CDR3 has 14 amino acids. The CDR3: CASSPVTSGETQYF. Combining the CDR3 with reference TRBV7-9 and TRBJ2-5 gives the whole variable domain DTGVSQNPRHKITKRGQNVTFRCDPISEHNRLYWYRQTLGQGPEFLTYFQNEAQLEKSRLLSDRFSAERPKGSFSTLEIQRTEQGDSAMYLCASSPVTSGETQYFGPGTRLLVL.

V and J are TRBV4-1 and TRBJ2-7; TCRdb reports TRBD1, a call that lacks DNA to check it against. The CDR3 extends over 15 amino acids. CDR1 MGHRA and CDR2 YSYEKL come from the germline V gene. The CDR3 reads CASSLIWTDQVDQHF.

This chain links TRBV19 with TRBJ2-3; TCRdb designates TRBD1, a call that cannot be tested without DNA. The CDR3 covers 15 residues. Per germline, CDR1 LNHDA and CDR2 SQIVND (reference sequence). CDR3 region: CASSPGPGGTDTQYF.

CDR3 sequence reads: CASSGGTGDSEQYF. The V gene is TRBV9, the J gene TRBJ2-7; TCRdb returns TRBD1, unconfirmable since there is no DNA. The CDR3 totals 14 residues. Looked up from germline, CDR1 is SGDLS and CDR2 is YYNGEE.

The genes are TRBV28 and TRBJ1-5; TCRdb proposes TRBD1, but this gene call is untestable without DNA. Per the germline V gene, CDR1 is MDHEN and CDR2 is SYDVKM. The length of the CDR3 is 14 residues. The chain's CDR3 is CASSFQGGNQPQHF.

The chain combines TRBV25-1 with TRBJ1-2; TCRdb names TRBD1, which stays unverified in the absence of DNA. Germline CDR1 MGHDK, CDR2 SYGVNS. The CDR3 spans 16 residues. CDR3 amino acids: CASSEVGTAYNYGYTF.

The chain carries TRBV4-1 and TRBJ2-1; the D call of TRBD2 rests on TCRdb alone, since no DNA is present to check it. CDR1 is MGHRA, CDR2 YSYEKL, per germline. The CDR3 contains 18 residues. CDR3 amino acids: CASSQRRAGGPSYNEQFF.

The chain joins TRBV10-3 to TRBJ1-2; TCRdb names TRBD1, which stays unverified in the absence of DNA. Germline loops: CDR1 ENHRY, CDR2 SYGVKD. There are 12 residues in the CDR3. CDR3 in amino acids: CAIRTTGNGYTF.

The J gene is TRBJ1-2, the V gene TRBV12-3 or TRBV12-4; TCRdb's D call, TRBD1, is unchecked because there is no DNA. The CDR3 loop spans 14 amino acids. CDR3 residues: CASKTGTGVFGYTF.

This chain links TRBV7-6 with TRBJ2-7; TCRdb designates TRBD2, a call that cannot be tested without DNA. The CDR3 length is 16 residues. Germline CDR1 SGHVS, CDR2 FNYEAQ. The CDR3 here is CASSPVGAGGGYEQYF.

The chain links TRBV7-3 to TRBJ2-1; TCRdb picks TRBD2, but there is no DNA to check that call. From germline, CDR1 is SGHTA and CDR2 FQGTGA. The CDR3 is 15 amino acids. CDR3: CASSSTSGDYNEQFF.

This chain connects TRBV7-9 to TRBJ1-1; TCRdb outputs TRBD1, but without DNA this stays unchecked. The length of the CDR3 is 15 residues. The germline V gene encodes CDR1 SEHNR and CDR2 FQNEAQ (reference sequence). Here the CDR3 reads CASSAGQGGVAEAFF. The full variable domain, rest sourced from reference TRBV7-9 and TRBJ1-1, is DTGVSQNPRHKITKRGQNVTFRCDPISEHNRLYWYRQTLGQGPEFLTYFQNEAQLEKSRLLSDRFSAERPKGSFSTLEIQRTEQGDSAMYLCASSAGQGGVAEAFFGQGTRLTVV.

The chain combines TRBV7-9 with TRBJ2-1; TCRdb lists TRBD1, though no DNA is available to test this call. The CDR3 runs to 14 residues. Germline V gene sequence: CDR1 SEHNR, CDR2 FQNEAQ (reference sequence). The CDR3 sequence: CASSRRDSYNEQFF.

The chain links TRBV28 to TRBJ1-6; TCRdb designates TRBD1, a call that cannot be tested without DNA. Germline V gene lookup returns CDR1 MDHEN and CDR2 SYDVKM. The CDR3 sequence is 14 residues long. CDR3 sequence: CASSLEGYNSPLHF.

This CDR3 reads CASSLVAAGNPGEQYF. The chain carries TRBV5-1 and TRBJ2-7; the TCRdb call, TRBD2, lacks DNA for checking. The CDR3 is made up of 16 amino acids. Germline V lookup: CDR1 SGHRS, CDR2 YFSETQ.

This rearrangement joins TRBV14 to TRBJ1-1; the TRBD1 assignment by TCRdb is unverifiable without DNA. This CDR3 spans 14 amino acids. Germline loops: CDR1 SGHDN, CDR2 FVKESK. The CDR3 reads CASSQRGLNTEAFF.

The V call is TRBV7-8, the J call TRBJ2-5; the TCRdb D gene call, TRBD2, has no DNA to confirm it. Germline values: CDR1 SGHVS, CDR2 FQNEAQ. The CDR3 contains 15 residues. CDR3 sequence reads: CASSLVEGQEETQYF.

The V call is TRBV5-6, the J call TRBJ2-7; the D call from TCRdb, TRBD1, cannot be confirmed without DNA. The germline V gene encodes CDR1 SGHDT and CDR2 YYEEEE. This CDR3 region has 17 residues. CDR3 sequence reads: CASSSPTGPWGTYEQYF.

The V and J genes are TRBV12-3 or TRBV12-4 and TRBJ2-1; there is no DNA to check the TCRdb D call of TRBD1. CDR3 length: 11 residues. CDR3: CASRTGPEQFF.

The chain is built from TRBV7-3 and TRBJ1-1; the TRBD1 assignment by TCRdb is unverifiable without DNA. The CDR3 has 14 residues. Per germline, CDR1 SGHTA and CDR2 FQGTGA. CDR3 residues: CASSFRQGNTEAFF.

The CDR3 here is CASSFRAHGYTF. The chain combines TRBV28 with TRBJ1-2. The CDR3 runs 12 residues. Germline V gene data show CDR1 as MDHEN and CDR2 as SYDVKM.